The text below deals with one T cell receptor (beta chain). This record comes from a study of blood T cell repertoires in COVID-19. The protocol was immunoSEQ multiplex PCR, while the TCRdb copy is restricted to in-frame clones and leaves out a portion. Among roughly 200,000 clones listed, about 84% were seen once. This CDR3 region has 11 residues. The germline V gene has CDR1 SNHLY and CDR2 FYNNEI. The V and J ends lost 6 bases and 3 bases respectively, with 5 bases between them. Sequencing was done on a sample of PBMCs or T cells enriched from blood (not recorded which). The V call is TRBV2, the J call TRBJ2-5; no reliable D call. This receptor was identified in a man aged 40-55 years with acute COVID-19. CDR3 protein: CASSNEETQYF. The CDR3 DNA follows: TGTGCCAGCAGCAATGAAGAGACCCAGTACTTC.